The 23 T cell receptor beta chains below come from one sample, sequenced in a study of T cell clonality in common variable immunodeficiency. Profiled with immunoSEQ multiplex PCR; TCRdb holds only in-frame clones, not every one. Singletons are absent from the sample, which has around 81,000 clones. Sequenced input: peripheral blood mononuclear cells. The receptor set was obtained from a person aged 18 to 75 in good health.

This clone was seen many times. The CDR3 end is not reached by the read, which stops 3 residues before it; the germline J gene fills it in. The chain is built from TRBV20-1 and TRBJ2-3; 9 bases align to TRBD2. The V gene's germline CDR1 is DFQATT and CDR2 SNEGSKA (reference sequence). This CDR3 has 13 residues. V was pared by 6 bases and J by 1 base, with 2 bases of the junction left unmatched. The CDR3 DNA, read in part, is TGCAGTGCCTTAGCGGGAGGCACAGATACG. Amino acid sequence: CSALAGGTDT. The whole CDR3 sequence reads CSALAGGTDTQYF.

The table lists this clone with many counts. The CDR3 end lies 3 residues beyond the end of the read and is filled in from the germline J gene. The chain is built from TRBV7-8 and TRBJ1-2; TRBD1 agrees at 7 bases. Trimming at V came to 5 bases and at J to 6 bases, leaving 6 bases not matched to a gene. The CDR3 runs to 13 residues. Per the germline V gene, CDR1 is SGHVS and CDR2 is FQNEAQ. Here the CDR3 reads CASSRDRDHGYTF. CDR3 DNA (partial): TGTGCCAGCAGCCGTGACAGGGACCATGGC.

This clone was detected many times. The covered CDR3 bases are TGTGCCAGCAGTTTCGAGCACAATGAG. Translation gives CASSFEHNE. The CDR3 in full is CASSFEHNEQFF. This chain links TRBV12-3 or TRBV12-4 with TRBJ2-1; D not resolved. The read halts 3 residues ahead of the CDR3 end, with the missing end drawn from the germline J gene. The CDR3 contains 12 residues. V shed 3 bases and J shed 5 bases, with 5 bases lying between them.

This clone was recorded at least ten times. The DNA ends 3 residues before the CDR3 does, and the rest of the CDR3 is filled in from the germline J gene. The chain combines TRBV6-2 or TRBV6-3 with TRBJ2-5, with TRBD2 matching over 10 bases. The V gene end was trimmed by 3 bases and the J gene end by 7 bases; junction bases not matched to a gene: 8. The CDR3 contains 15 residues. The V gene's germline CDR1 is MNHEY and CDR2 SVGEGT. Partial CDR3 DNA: TGTGCCAGCAGTTATGAAGGTGGACTAGCGGTGACC. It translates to CASSYEGGLAVT. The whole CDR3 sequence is CASSYEGGLAVTQYF.

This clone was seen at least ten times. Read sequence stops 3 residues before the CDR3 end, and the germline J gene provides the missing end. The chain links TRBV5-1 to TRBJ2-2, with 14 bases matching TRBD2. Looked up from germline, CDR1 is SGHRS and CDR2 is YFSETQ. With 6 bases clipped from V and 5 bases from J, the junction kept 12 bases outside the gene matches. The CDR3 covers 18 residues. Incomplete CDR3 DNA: TGCGCCAGCACCCCCGATCCGAGGACTAGCGGGGGGACCGGGGAG. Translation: CASTPDPRTSGGTGE. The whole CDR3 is CASTPDPRTSGGTGELFF.

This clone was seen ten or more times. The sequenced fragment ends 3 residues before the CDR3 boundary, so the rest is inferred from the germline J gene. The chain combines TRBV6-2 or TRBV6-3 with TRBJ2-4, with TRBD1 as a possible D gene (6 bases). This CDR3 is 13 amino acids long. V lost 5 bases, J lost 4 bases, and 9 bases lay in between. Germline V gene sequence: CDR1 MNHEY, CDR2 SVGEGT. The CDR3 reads CASSLDRKNIQYF. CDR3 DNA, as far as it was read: TGTGCCAGCAGTCTGGACAGAAAAAACATT.

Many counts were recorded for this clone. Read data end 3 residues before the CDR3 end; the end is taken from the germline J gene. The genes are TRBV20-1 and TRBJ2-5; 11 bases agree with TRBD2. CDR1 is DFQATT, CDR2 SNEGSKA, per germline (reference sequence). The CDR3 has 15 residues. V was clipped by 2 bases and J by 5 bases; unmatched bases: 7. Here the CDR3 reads CSARSVSGRVETQYF. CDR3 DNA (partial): TGCAGTGCTAGATCCGTTAGCGGGAGGGTGGAGACC.

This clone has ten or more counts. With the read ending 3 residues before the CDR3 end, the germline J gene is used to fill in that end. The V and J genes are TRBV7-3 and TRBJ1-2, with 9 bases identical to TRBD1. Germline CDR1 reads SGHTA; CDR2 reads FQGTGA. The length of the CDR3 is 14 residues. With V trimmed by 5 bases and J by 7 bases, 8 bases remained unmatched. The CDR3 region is CASSPGDREAGYTF. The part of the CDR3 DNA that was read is TGTGCCAGCAGCCCTGGGGACAGGGAGGCTGGC.

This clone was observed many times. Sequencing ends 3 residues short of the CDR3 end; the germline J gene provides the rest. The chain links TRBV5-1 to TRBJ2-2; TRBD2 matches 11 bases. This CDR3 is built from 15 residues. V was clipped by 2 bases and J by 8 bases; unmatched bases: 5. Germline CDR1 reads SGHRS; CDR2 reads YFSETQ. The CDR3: CASSLPLAGEGELFF. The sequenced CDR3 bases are TGCGCCAGCAGCTTACCACTAGCGGGAGAAGGGGAG. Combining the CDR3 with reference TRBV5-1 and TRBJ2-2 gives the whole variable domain KAGVTQTPRYLIKTRGQQVTLSCSPISGHRSVSWYQQTPGQGLQFLFEYFSETQRNKGNFPGRFSGRQFSNSRSEMNVSTLELGDSALYLCASSLPLAGEGELFFGEGSRLTVL.

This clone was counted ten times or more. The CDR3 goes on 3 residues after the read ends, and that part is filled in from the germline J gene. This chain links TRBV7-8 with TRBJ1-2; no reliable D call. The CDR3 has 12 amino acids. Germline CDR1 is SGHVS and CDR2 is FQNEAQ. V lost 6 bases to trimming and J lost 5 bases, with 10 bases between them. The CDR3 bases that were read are TGTGCCAGCAGTTCCACGGGGTATGGC. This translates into CASSSTGYG. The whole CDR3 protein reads CASSSTGYGYTF.

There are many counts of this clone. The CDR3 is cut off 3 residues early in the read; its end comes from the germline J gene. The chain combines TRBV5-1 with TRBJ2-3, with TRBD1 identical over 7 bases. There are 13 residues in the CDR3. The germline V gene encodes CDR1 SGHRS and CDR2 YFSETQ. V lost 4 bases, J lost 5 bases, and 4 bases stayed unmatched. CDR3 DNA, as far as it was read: TGCGCCAGCAGCGCTACAGGGGTAGATACG. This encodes CASSATGVDT. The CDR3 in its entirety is CASSATGVDTQYF.

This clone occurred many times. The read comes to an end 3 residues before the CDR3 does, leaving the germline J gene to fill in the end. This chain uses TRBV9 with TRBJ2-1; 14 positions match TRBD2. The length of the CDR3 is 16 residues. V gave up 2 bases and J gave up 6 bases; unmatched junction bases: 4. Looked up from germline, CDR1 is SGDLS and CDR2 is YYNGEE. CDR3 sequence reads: CASSVGLAGGSNEQFF. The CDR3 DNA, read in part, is TGTGCCAGCAGCGTCGGACTAGCGGGAGGCAGCAATGAG.

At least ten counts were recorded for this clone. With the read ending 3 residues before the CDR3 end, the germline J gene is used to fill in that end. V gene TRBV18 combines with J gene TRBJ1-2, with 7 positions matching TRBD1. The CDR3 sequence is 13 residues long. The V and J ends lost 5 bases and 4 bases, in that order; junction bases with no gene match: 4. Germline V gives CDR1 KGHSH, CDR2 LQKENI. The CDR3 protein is CASSGDSSYGYTF. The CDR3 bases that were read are TGTGCCAGCTCAGGGGACAGCAGCTATGGC.

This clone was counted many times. The sequenced part of the CDR3 DNA is TGTGCCAGCAGCCAAGCTTTAGCGGTAAACACCGGGGAG. Protein product: CASSQALAVNTGE. The whole CDR3 protein reads CASSQALAVNTGELFF. V is TRBV3-1 (or the pseudogene TRBV3-2) and J is TRBJ2-2; possible D gene TRBD2, 6 bases. The observed sequence ends 3 residues before the CDR3 terminus, with the missing tail filled in from the germline J gene. Germline V gene sequence: CDR1 LGHDT, CDR2 YNNKEL (reference sequence). The V end was cut by 1 base, the J end by 2 bases, with 11 bases between. The CDR3 totals 16 residues.

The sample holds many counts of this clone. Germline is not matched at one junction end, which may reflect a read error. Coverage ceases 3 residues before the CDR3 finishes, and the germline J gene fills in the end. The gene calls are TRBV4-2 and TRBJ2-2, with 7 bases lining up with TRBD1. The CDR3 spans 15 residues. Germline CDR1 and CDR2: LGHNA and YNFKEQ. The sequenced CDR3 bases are TGCGCCAGCAGCCAAAGGACAGGGAACACCGGGGAG. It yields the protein CASSQRTGNTGE. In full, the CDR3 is CASSQRTGNTGELFF.

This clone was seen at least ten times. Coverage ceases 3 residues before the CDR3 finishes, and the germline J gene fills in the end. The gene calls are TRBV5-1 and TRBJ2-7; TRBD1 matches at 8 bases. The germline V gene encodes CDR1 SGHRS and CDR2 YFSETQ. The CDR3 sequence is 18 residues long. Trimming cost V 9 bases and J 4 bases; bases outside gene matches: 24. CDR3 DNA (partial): TGCGCCACCGCTAAGGGCCCCTCGGACAGGGTGAAAAATTACGAG. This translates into CATAKGPSDRVKNYE. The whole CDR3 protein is CATAKGPSDRVKNYEQYF.

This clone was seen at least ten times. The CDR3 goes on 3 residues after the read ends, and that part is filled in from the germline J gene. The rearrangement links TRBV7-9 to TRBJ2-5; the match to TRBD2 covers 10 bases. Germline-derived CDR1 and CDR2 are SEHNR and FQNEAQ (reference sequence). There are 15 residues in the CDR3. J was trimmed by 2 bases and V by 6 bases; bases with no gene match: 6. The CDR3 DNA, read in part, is TGTGCCAGCAGTTCCGGGACTAGCGTACAAGAGACC. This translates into CASSSGTSVQET. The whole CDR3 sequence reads CASSSGTSVQETQYF.

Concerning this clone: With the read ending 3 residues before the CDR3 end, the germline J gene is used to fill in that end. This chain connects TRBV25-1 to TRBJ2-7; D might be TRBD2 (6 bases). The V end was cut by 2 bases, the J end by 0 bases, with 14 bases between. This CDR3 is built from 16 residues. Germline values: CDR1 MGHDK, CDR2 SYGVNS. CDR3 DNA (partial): TGTGCCAGCAGTGAAGCAACTAGCTCGAGCTCCTACGAG. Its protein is CASSEATSSSSYE. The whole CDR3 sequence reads CASSEATSSSSYEQYF.

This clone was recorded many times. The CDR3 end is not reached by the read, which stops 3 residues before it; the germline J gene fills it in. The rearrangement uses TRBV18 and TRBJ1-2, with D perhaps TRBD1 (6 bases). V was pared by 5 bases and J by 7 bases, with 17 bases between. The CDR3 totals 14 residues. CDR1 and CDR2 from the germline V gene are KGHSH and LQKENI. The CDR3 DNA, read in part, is TGTGCCAGCTCAAGCGCAGGGCAGGGGATTGGC. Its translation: CASSSAGQGIG. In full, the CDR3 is CASSSAGQGIGYTF.

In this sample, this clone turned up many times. The sequenced part of the CDR3 DNA is TGCAGCGTTCAGGACAGGGGCCACGAG. This encodes CSVQDRGHE. The full CDR3 protein is CSVQDRGHEQYF. The chain employs TRBV29-1 and TRBJ2-7; TRBD1 matches at 9 bases. The read ends 3 residues before the CDR3 terminus; that terminus is restored from the germline J gene. The CDR3 sequence is 12 residues long. CDR1 SQVTM and CDR2 ANQGSEA come from the germline V gene. J gave up 5 bases and V 5 bases, and 4 bases lay outside the gene matches.

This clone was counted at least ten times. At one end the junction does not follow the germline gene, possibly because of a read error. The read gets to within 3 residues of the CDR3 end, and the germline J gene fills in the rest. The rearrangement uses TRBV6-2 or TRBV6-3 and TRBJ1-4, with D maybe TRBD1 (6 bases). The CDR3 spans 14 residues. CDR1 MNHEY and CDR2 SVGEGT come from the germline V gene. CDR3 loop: CAGSLPRGALILFF. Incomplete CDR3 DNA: TGTGCCGGCAGCCTGCCCCGGGGGGCTCTGATA.

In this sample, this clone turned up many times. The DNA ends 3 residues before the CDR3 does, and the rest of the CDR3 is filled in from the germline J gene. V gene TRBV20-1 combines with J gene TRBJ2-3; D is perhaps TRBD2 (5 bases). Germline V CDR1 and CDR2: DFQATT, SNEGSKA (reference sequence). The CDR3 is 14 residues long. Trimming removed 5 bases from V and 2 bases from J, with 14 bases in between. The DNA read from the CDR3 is TGCAGTGCTGAGGACTTCACTTCCACAGATACG. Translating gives CSAEDFTSTDT. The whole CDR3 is CSAEDFTSTDTQYF.

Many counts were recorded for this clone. The CDR3 region is CASSPERLSSYEQYF. Incomplete CDR3 DNA: TGTGCCAGCAGCCCTGAGCGCCTCAGCTCCTACGAG. The chain is built from TRBV11-2 and TRBJ2-7; D is undetermined. Read sequence stops 3 residues before the CDR3 end, and the germline J gene provides the missing end. Trimming removed 5 bases at V and 0 bases at J, with 14 bases between. The CDR3 loop spans 15 amino acids. The germline CDR1 and CDR2 sequences are SGHAT and FQNNGV.